This TCR beta chain was sequenced in a study of CD8+ T cells in alopecia areata. Overall study: Severity scoring for treated patients was based on the percentage of affected scalp area. Study observations and caveats: Unlike in mice, where it was clearer, TCR sharing across patients was less clear, possibly HLA-related.

This clone has only a few counts. The antigen remains unidentified. The treatment: oral pan-JAK inhibitor, 5-10 mg twice daily. Sequencing templates came from extracted RNA that was reverse transcribed into cDNA. Profiling relied on immunoSEQ multiplex PCR, and the TCRdb table lists in-frame clones only, not all of them. The table includes around 150,000 clones, about three fifths detected once. The CDR3 covers 15 residues. Looked up from germline, CDR1 is PRHDT and CDR2 is FYEKMQ (reference sequence). Trimming removed 3 bases from V and 7 bases from J, with 15 bases in between. The sequence came from a human donor with alopecia areata. This rearrangement joins TRBV13 to TRBJ1-4; maybe TRBD1 (6 bases). The source was CD4+ T cells sorted from blood, collected at week 4, from a patient treated with tofacitinib. The CDR3 DNA reads as TGTGCCAGCAGCTTGAAACAGGGTAACAGTGAAAAACTGTTTTTT. Translating gives CASSLKQGNSEKLFF. Combining the CDR3 with reference TRBV13 and TRBJ1-4 gives the whole variable domain AAGVIQSPRHLIKEKRETATLKCYPIPRHDTVYWYQQGPGQDPQFLISFYEKMQSDKGSIPDRFSAQQFSDYHSELNMSSLELGDSALYFCASSLKQGNSEKLFFGSGTQLSVL.